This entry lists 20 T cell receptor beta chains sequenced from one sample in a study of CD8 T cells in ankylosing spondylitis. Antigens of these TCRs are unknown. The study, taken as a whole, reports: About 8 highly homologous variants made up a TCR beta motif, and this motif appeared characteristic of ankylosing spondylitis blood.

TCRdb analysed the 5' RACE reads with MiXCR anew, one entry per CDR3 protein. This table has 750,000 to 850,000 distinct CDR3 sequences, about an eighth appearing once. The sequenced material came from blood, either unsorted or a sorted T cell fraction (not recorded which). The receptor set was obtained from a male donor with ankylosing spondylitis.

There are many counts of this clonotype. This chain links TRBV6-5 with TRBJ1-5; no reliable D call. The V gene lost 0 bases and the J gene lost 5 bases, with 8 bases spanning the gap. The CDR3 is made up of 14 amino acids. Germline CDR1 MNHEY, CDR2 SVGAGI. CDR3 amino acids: CASSYSLGDQPQHF. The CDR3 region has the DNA TGTGCCAGCAGTTACTCTTTGGGCGATCAGCCCCAGCATTTT.

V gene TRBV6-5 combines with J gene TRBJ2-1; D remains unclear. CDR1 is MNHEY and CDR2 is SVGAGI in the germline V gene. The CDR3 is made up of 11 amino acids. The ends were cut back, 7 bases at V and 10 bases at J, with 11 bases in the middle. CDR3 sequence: CASTSSREQFF. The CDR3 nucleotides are TGTGCCAGCACCTCCTCGAGGGAGCAGTTCTTC.

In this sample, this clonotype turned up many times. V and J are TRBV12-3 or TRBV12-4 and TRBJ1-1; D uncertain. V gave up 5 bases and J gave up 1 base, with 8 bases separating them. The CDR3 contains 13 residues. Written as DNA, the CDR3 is TGTGCCAGCAGTCCTAGGAGGAACACTGAAGCTTTCTTT. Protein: CASSPRRNTEAFF.

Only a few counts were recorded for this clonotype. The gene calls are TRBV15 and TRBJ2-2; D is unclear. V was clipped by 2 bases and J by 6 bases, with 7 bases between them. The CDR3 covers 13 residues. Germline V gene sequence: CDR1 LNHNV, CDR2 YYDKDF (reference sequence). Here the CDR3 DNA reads TGTGCCACCAGCAGAAAGGGTCCCGGGGAGCTGTTTTTT. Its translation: CATSRKGPGELFF. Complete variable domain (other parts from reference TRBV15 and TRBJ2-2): DAMVIQNPRYQVTQFGKPVTLSCSQTLNHNVMYWYQQKSSQAPKLLFHYYDKDFNNEADTPDNFQSRRPNTSFCFLDIRSPGLGDTAMYLCATSRKGPGELFFGEGSRLTVL.

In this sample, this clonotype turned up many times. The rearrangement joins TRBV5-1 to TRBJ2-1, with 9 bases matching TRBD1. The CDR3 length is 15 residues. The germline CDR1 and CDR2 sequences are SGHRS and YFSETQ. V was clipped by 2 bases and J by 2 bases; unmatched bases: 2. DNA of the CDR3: TGCGCCAGCAGCTTACAGGGGGCGGCCTACAATGAGCAGTTCTTC. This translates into CASSLQGAAYNEQFF.

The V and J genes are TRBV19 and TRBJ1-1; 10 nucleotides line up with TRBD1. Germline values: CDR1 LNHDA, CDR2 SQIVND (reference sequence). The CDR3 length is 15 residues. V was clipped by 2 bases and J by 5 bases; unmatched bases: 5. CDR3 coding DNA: TGTGCCAGTAGTATACCCGGGACAGGGGTGACTGAAGCTTTCTTT. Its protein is CASSIPGTGVTEAFF. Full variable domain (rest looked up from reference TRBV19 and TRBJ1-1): DGGITQSPKYLFRKEGQNVTLSCEQNLNHDAMYWYRQDPGQGLRLIYYSQIVNDFQKGDIAEGYSVSREKKESFPLTVTSAQKNPTAFYLCASSIPGTGVTEAFFGQGTRLTVV.

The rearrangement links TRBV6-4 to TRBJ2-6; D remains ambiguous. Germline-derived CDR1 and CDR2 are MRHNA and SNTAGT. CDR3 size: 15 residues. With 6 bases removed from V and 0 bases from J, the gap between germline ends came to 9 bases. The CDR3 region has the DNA TGTGCCAGCAGCCCCGTAAACTCTGGGGCCAACGTCCTGACTTTC. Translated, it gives CASSPVNSGANVLTF.

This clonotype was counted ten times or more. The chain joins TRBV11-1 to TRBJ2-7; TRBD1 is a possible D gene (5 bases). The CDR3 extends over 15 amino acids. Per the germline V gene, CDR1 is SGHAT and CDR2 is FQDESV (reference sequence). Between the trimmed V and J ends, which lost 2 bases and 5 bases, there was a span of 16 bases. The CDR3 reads CASSLRGKYQDEQYF. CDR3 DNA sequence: TGTGCCAGCAGCTTAAGGGGAAAGTATCAGGACGAGCAGTACTTC.

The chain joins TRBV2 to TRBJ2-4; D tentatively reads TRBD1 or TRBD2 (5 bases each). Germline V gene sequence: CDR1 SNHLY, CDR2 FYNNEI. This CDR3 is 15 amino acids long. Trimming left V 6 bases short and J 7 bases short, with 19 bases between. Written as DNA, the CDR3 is TGTGCCAGCAGCGACGAGGGGTTAGCAGCGAACATTCAGTACTTC. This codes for CASSDEGLAANIQYF.

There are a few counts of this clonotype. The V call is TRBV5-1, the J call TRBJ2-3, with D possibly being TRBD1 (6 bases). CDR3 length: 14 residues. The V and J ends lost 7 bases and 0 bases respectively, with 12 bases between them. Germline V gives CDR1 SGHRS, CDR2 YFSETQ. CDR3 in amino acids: CASVDSLSTDTQYF. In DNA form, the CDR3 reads TGCGCCAGCGTGGACAGTTTAAGCACAGATACGCAGTATTTT. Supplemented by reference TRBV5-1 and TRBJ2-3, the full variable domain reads KAGVTQTPRYLIKTRGQQVTLSCSPISGHRSVSWYQQTPGQGLQFLFEYFSETQRNKGNFPGRFSGRQFSNSRSEMNVSTLELGDSALYLCASVDSLSTDTQYFGPGTRLTVL.

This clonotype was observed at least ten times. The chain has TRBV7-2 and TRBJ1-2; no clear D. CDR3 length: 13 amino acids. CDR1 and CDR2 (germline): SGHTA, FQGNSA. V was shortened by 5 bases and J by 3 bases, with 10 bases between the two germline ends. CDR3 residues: CASSKDLYYGYTF. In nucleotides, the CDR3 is TGTGCCAGCAGCAAGGACTTATACTATGGCTACACCTTC.

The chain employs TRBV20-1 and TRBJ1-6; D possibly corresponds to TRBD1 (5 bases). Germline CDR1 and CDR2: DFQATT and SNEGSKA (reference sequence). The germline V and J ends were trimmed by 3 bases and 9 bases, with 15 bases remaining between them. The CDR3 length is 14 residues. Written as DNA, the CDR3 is TGCAGTGCTAGTCAGTGGCAGGGAGGTTCACCCCTCCACTTT. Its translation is CSASQWQGGSPLHF.

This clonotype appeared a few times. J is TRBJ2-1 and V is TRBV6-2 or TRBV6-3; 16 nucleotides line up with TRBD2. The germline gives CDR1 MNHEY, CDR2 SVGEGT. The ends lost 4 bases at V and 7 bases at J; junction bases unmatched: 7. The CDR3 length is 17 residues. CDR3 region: CASSSLGLAGGRNEQFF. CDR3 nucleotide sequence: TGTGCCAGCAGTTCCTTGGGACTAGCGGGAGGGCGGAATGAGCAGTTCTTC.

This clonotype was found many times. The CDR3 sequence: CASSEGPFYNEQFF. The DNA for the CDR3 is TGTGCCAGCAGTGAGGGACCGTTCTACAATGAGCAGTTCTTC. The V and J genes are TRBV6-4 and TRBJ2-1; D tentatively reads TRBD1 or TRBD2 (5 bases each). Per the germline V gene, CDR1 is MRHNA and CDR2 is SNTAGT. Trimming cost V 3 bases and J 3 bases, with 9 bases left between them. CDR3 length equals 14 residues.

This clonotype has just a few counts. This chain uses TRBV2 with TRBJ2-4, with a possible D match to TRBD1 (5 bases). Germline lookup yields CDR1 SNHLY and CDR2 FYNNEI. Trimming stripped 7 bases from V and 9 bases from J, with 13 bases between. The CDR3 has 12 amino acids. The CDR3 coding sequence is TGTGCCAGCACCCTCAGGGTGGGCATTCAGTACTTC. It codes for CASTLRVGIQYF.

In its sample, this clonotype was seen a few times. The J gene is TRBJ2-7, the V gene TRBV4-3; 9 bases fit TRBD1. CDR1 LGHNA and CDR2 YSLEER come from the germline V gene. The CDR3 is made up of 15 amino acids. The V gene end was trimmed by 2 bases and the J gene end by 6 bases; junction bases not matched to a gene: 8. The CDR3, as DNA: TGCGCCAGCAGCCAACGGGGGACAGGGCGTGGCGAGCAGTACTTC. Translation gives CASSQRGTGRGEQYF.

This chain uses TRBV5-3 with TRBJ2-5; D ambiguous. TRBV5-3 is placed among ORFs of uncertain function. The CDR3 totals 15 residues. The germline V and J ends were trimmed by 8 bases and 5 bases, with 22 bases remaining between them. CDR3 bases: TGTGCCAGCAGCCCCGGCCCCCTTAGCTGGGAGACCCAGTACTTC. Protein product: CASSPGPLSWETQYF.

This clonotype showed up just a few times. DNA of the CDR3: TGTGCCAGCAGTTTAAGGACTAGCGGGAGGATCGGGGAGCTGTTTTTT. Amino acid sequence: CASSLRTSGRIGELFF. This chain uses TRBV27 with TRBJ2-2; 14 positions match TRBD2. With V trimmed by 2 bases and J by 7 bases, 3 bases remained unmatched. CDR3 length: 16 residues. CDR1 and CDR2 from the germline V gene are MNHEY and SMNVEV (reference sequence).

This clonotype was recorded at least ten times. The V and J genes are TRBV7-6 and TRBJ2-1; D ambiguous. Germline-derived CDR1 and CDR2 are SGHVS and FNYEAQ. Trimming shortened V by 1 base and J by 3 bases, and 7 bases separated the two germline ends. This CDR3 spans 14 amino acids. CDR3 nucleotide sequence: TGTGCCAGCAGCTTAGGAGTTATCTACAATGAGCAGTTCTTC. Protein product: CASSLGVIYNEQFF.

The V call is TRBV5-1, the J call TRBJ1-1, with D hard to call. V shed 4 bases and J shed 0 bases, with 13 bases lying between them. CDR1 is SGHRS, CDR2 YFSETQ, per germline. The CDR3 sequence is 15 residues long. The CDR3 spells CASSPTTLVNTEAFF. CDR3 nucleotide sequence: TGCGCCAGCAGCCCCACAACGTTAGTGAACACTGAAGCTTTCTTT. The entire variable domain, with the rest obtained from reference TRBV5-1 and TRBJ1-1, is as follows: KAGVTQTPRYLIKTRGQQVTLSCSPISGHRSVSWYQQTPGQGLQFLFEYFSETQRNKGNFPGRFSGRQFSNSRSEMNVSTLELGDSALYLCASSPTTLVNTEAFFGQGTRLTVV.